The 32 T cell receptor beta chains below come from one sample, sequenced in a study of regulatory T cells in long-lasting Graves disease. Construction of TCR beta libraries relied on iRepertoire HTBI primers and on Arm-PCR targeting CDR3 regions. TCRdb ran MiXCR on the multiplex PCR reads and lists one entry per CDR3 protein. The data show about 440,000 distinct CDR3 sequences, around 17% seen once. Time point of the sample: newly diagnosed GD, antithyroid drugs for less than 3 months. Extracted RNA from PBMCs served as the source of the TCR library. This sample was shared with a second study, whose subject was T cells in Graves' hyperthyroidism and ophthalmopathy.

The input for sequencing was peripheral blood mononuclear cells (PBMCs), taken at new diagnosis, from a patient treated with antithyroid drugs. These receptors came from a woman in her thirties with Graves disease.

This clonotype was found many times. V is TRBV14 and J is TRBJ2-5; 13 bases line up with TRBD2. The junction had 3 bases not matched to a gene; V was cut back by 3 bases and J by 5 bases. Germline V CDR1 and CDR2: SGHDN, FVKESK. This CDR3 has 15 residues. The CDR3 DNA reads TGTGCCAGCAGCCATCCGGGACTAGCGGGGGAGACCCAGTACTTC. Residues: CASSHPGLAGETQYF.

In this sample, this clonotype turned up a few times. The V and J genes are TRBV2 and TRBJ2-3; TRBD2 agrees at 12 bases. The trim removed 4 bases at V and 0 bases at J, leaving 8 bases unmatched. There are 18 residues in the CDR3. The germline V gene encodes CDR1 SNHLY and CDR2 FYNNEI. The CDR3 DNA reads TGTGCCAGCAGTGGGGCCGGGACTAGCGGGTCTAGCACAGATACGCAGTATTTT. Protein: CASSGAGTSGSSTDTQYF.

This clonotype was found many times. DNA for the CDR3: TGTGCCAGCAGGACTTGGGACGTAGAGACCCAGTACTTC. Translating gives CASRTWDVETQYF. V usage is TRBV7-2 and J usage is TRBJ2-5; D may correspond to TRBD1 or TRBD2 (5 bases each). Germline V CDR1 and CDR2: SGHTA, FQGNSA. The CDR3 consists of 13 residues. V was clipped by 6 bases and J by 4 bases, with 12 bases between them.

Many counts were recorded for this clonotype. This chain connects TRBV3-1 to TRBJ2-2; 8 bases fit TRBD1. After removal of 6 bases from V and 7 bases from J, the junction contained 7 bases not matched to a gene. Germline assignment: CDR1 LGHDT and CDR2 YNNKEL (reference sequence). This CDR3 region has 14 residues. The CDR3 loop reads CASRPRGRFGELFF. The DNA of the CDR3 is TGTGCCAGCAGACCCAGGGGGCGCTTCGGGGAGCTGTTTTTT.

This clonotype was picked up a small number of times. The chain employs TRBV27 and TRBJ2-2; 7 bases map to TRBD1. The CDR3 is made up of 14 amino acids. After removal of 7 bases from V and 4 bases from J, the junction contained 6 bases not matched to a gene. CDR1 MNHEY and CDR2 SMNVEV come from the germline V gene (reference sequence). The CDR3 region has the DNA TGTGCCAGCACCCCGGGACAGCCCACCGGGGAGCTGTTTTTT. Translation: CASTPGQPTGELFF.

This clonotype showed up many times. The chain combines TRBV28 with TRBJ1-2; possibly TRBD1 for D (5 bases). The CDR3 covers 16 residues. Germline V gives CDR1 MDHEN, CDR2 SYDVKM. V was trimmed by 5 bases and J by 7 bases, leaving 23 bases between them. DNA for the CDR3: TGTGCCAGCAGTCCCCACCCCGGACGGGCCGGGGGTGGCTACACCTTC. Amino acids: CASSPHPGRAGGGYTF.

This clonotype was seen many times. The chain carries TRBV30 and TRBJ2-1; 8 bases map to TRBD2. This CDR3 is 15 amino acids long. V lost 0 bases to trimming and J lost 7 bases; unmatched junction nucleotides: 8. Germline lookup yields CDR1 GTSNPN and CDR2 SVGIG (reference sequence). CDR3 amino acids: CAWSVLGLAKNEQFF. The CDR3 DNA follows: TGTGCCTGGAGTGTACTTGGACTAGCAAAGAATGAGCAGTTCTTC.

The chain carries TRBV28 and TRBJ2-5, with 10 bases identical to TRBD1. With 4 bases clipped from V and 1 base from J, the junction kept 9 bases outside the gene matches. Germline V gene data show CDR1 as MDHEN and CDR2 as SYDVKM. CDR3 length equals 17 residues. CDR3 sequence reads: CASSWGGTGVGQETQYF. CDR3 DNA: TGTGCCAGCAGTTGGGGGGGGACAGGGGTTGGCCAAGAGACCCAGTACTTC.

This clonotype was counted many times. The gene calls are TRBV9 and TRBJ1-5, with 7 bases aligning to TRBD1. This CDR3 is 13 amino acids long. J gave up 5 bases and V 4 bases, and 3 bases lay outside the gene matches. The germline gives CDR1 SGDLS, CDR2 YYNGEE. This chain's CDR3 is CASSTGTDQPQHF. The CDR3 DNA is TGTGCCAGCAGCACCGGGACAGATCAGCCCCAGCATTTT.

This clonotype was detected ten times or more. V and J are TRBV28 and TRBJ2-3; D gene unclear. The CDR3 has 11 residues. Looked up from germline, CDR1 is MDHEN and CDR2 is SYDVKM. Trimming cost V 5 bases and J 13 bases, with 13 bases left between them. DNA for the CDR3: TGTGCCAGCAGTCGAATGAAGTTGGAGTATTTT. Amino acids: CASSRMKLEYF. The entire variable domain, with the rest obtained from reference TRBV28 and TRBJ2-3, is as follows: DVKVTQSSRYLVKRTGEKVFLECVQDMDHENMFWYRQDPGLGLRLIYFSYDVKMKEKGDIPEGYSVSREKKERFSLILESASTNQTSMYLCASSRMKLEYFGPGTRLTVL.

As for this clonotype: The germline gene is not matched at one end of the junction; a read error may be the cause. The V and J genes are TRBV20-1 and TRBJ2-1, with D perhaps TRBD2 (6 bases). The CDR3 has 16 amino acids. Germline assignment: CDR1 DFQATT and CDR2 SNEGSKA (reference sequence). CDR3 amino acids: CSAPGPRGSNYNDQFF. The CDR3 nucleotides are TGCAGTGCCCCTGGCCCGCGGGGCAGTAATTACAATGATCAGTTCTTC.

This clonotype was recorded at least ten times. This chain links TRBV18 with TRBJ1-2; 8 bases match TRBD1. The CDR3 is 15 residues long. With 3 bases clipped from V and 3 bases from J, the junction kept 6 bases outside the gene matches. Per germline, CDR1 KGHSH and CDR2 LQKENI. This CDR3 reads CASSPGTGGDYGYTF. The CDR3 DNA reads TGTGCCAGCTCACCCGGGACAGGAGGTGACTATGGCTACACCTTC.

This clonotype was observed once. A clone one base away is much larger, so this may be a read error. The chain has TRBV5-5 and TRBJ2-5; 11 nucleotides agree with TRBD2. Germline CDR1 SGHKS, CDR2 YYEKEE (reference sequence). This CDR3 has 15 residues. The CDR3 region is CASSLGLAGQDTQYF. DNA for the CDR3: TGTGCCAGCAGCTTGGGACTAGCGGGGCAAGACACCCAGTACTTC.

This clonotype was seen at least ten times. The chain is built from TRBV28 and TRBJ1-1; TRBD1 might be the D (5 bases). The CDR3 totals 12 residues. CDR1 MDHEN and CDR2 SYDVKM come from the germline V gene. Trimming left V 10 bases short and J 10 bases short, with 19 bases between. The DNA of the CDR3 is TGTGCCACTAGGACGGGACTGGATCGAGCTTTCTTT. Translated: CATRTGLDRAFF. Complete variable domain (other parts from reference TRBV28 and TRBJ1-1): DVKVTQSSRYLVKRTGEKVFLECVQDMDHENMFWYRQDPGLGLRLIYFSYDVKMKEKGDIPEGYSVSREKKERFSLILESASTNQTSMYLCATRTGLDRAFFGQGTRLTVV.

This clonotype was seen just once. The junction differs from germline at one of its ends, possibly a read error. This chain links TRBV20-1 with TRBJ1-2; D call uncertain. The CDR3 is 13 amino acids. CDR1 and CDR2 (germline): DFQATT, SNEGSKA (reference sequence). CDR3 in DNA: TGCAGTGCTCTCACGGATCAGAACTATGGCTACGCCTTC. Translating gives CSALTDQNYGYAF.

Worth noting for this clonotype: This could be a read error, since a much larger clone is one nucleotide away. Since the CDR3 does not end with the conserved phenylalanine or tryptophan, this likely comes from a read error. It is unclear where the CDR3 begins or ends on the DNA, so no DNA is shown, and the CDR3 is as TCRdb lists it. V usage is TRBV11-1 and J usage is TRBJ1-2. The germline V gene has CDR1 SGHAT and CDR2 FQDESV (reference sequence). The CDR3 spans 13 amino acids, including both terminal residues. CDR3 loop: CASSPNHGRPITY.

The rearrangement uses TRBV20-1 and TRBJ2-3, with a possible D match to TRBD2 (6 bases). There are 15 residues in the CDR3. Germline values: CDR1 DFQATT, CDR2 SNEGSKA (reference sequence). The V end was cut by 0 bases, the J end by 0 bases, with 10 bases between. Here the CDR3 reads CSARDLGGSTDTQYF. In nucleotides, the CDR3 is TGCAGTGCTAGAGACCTGGGGGGAAGCACAGATACGCAGTATTTT.

This clonotype was seen ten or more times. The chain has TRBV4-1 and TRBJ2-1; 15 nucleotides agree with TRBD2. The CDR3 consists of 15 residues. The ends lost 3 bases at V and 8 bases at J; junction bases unmatched: 2. CDR1 is MGHRA, CDR2 YSYEKL, per germline. CDR3 in DNA: TGCGCCAGCAGCCAGGGACTAGCGGGAGGTGATGAGCAGTTCTTC. It specifies CASSQGLAGGDEQFF.

There are many counts of this clonotype. This chain joins TRBV6-1 and TRBJ2-7, with D tentatively TRBD1 or TRBD2 (6 bases each). Looked up from germline, CDR1 is MNHNS and CDR2 is SASEGT. This CDR3 region has 17 residues. Trimming removed 7 bases at V and 2 bases at J, with 24 bases between. The CDR3 loop reads CASTLNPGAAPPYEQYF. The CDR3 DNA reads TGTGCCAGCACCCTGAATCCGGGGGCGGCACCCCCCTACGAGCAGTACTTC.

As concerns this clonotype: A far larger clone differs by one base, so this is likely a read error. The chain combines TRBV11-2 with TRBJ2-1, with no clear D. V gave up 4 bases and J gave up 10 bases, with 14 bases separating them. The V gene's germline CDR1 is SGHAT and CDR2 FQNNGV. This CDR3 region has 13 residues. This chain's CDR3 is CASSWLASYEQFF. The CDR3 DNA reads TGTGCCAGCAGCTGGTTGGCCTCCTACGAGCAGTTCTTC.

The V and J genes are TRBV29-1 and TRBJ1-1; D not certain. Germline-derived CDR1 and CDR2 are SQVTM and ANQGSEA. Trimming removed 4 bases at V and 6 bases at J, with 9 bases between. The CDR3 has 11 amino acids. The DNA of the CDR3 is TGCAGCGTTGGATTTTCGGCTGAAGCTTTCTTT. Protein product: CSVGFSAEAFF.

The sample holds many counts of this clonotype. The chain joins TRBV2 to TRBJ2-1; weak D call: TRBD2 (7 bases). This CDR3 is 15 amino acids long. Trimming stripped 6 bases from V and 7 bases from J, with 19 bases between. In germline, CDR1 is SNHLY, CDR2 FYNNEI. Here the CDR3 reads CASRRGGGAVNEQFF. Written as DNA, the CDR3 is TGTGCCAGCAGACGAGGGGGGGGCGCGGTAAATGAGCAGTTCTTC.

This clonotype was detected ten times or more. The chain is built from TRBV11-2 and TRBJ2-2, with a tentative D call TRBD2 (6 bases). Germline V gene lookup returns CDR1 SGHAT and CDR2 FQNNGV. The CDR3 consists of 14 residues. With 4 bases removed from V and 7 bases from J, the gap between germline ends came to 13 bases. The CDR3, as DNA: TGTGCCAGCAGCTCCCGGGACTCCATCGGGGAGCTGTTTTTT. The encoded protein is CASSSRDSIGELFF.

This clonotype was found a few times. An end of the junction differs from the germline gene, which may be a read error. The gene calls are TRBV30 and TRBJ2-7; D is uncertain. CDR1 GTSNPN and CDR2 SVGIG come from the germline V gene (reference sequence). This CDR3 region has 10 residues. CDR3 nucleotide sequence: TGTGCCTGGAGTGGACGCCCGCCAATCTTC. Amino acid sequence: CAWSGRPPIF.

In its sample, this clonotype was seen a few times. The chain links TRBV14 to TRBJ2-5; the D gene is possibly TRBD1 (6 bases). Deletions cut 4 bases from V and 1 base from J, with 13 bases between. Germline V gives CDR1 SGHDN, CDR2 FVKESK. CDR3 length equals 15 residues. CDR3 amino acids: CASSPYGTIQETQYF. The CDR3 DNA follows: TGTGCCAGCAGCCCCTACGGGACAATCCAAGAGACCCAGTACTTC.

This clonotype was seen more than once but under ten times. V gene TRBV6-9 combines with J gene TRBJ2-7, with 12 positions matching TRBD1. The V segment lost 3 bases and the J segment 4 bases; nucleotides outside the gene matches: 7. The CDR3 length is 16 residues. Per germline, CDR1 MNHGY and CDR2 SVAAGI. The CDR3 bases are TGTGCCAGCAGTTACCCTGGGACAGGGGGCGGTTACGAGCAGTACTTC. Amino acid sequence: CASSYPGTGGGYEQYF.

As to this clonotype: Sequence at one end of the junction differs from germline and may be a read error. The chain employs TRBV13 and TRBJ2-5, with D perhaps TRBD2 (6 bases). The germline gives CDR1 PRHDT, CDR2 FYEKMQ (reference sequence). The CDR3 sequence is 15 residues long. CDR3 residues: CASSVGSGASETQYF. CDR3 bases: TGTGCCAGCAGCGTAGGATCGGGAGCGTCGGAGACCCAGTACTTC.

J is TRBJ2-7 and V is TRBV7-9; perhaps D is TRBD1 or TRBD2 (5 bases each). Trimming took off 6 bases at V and 2 bases at J, with 17 bases between the two ends. The CDR3 runs 15 residues. Germline V gene sequence: CDR1 SEHNR, CDR2 FQNEAQ (reference sequence). The CDR3 DNA reads TGTGCCAGCAGTTCCACCGGGACGACAACCTACGAGCAGTACTTC. Protein: CASSSTGTTTYEQYF.

This clonotype showed up many times. A much larger clone differs by one base, so this may be a read error. This chain uses TRBV6-5 with TRBJ2-1; D remains ambiguous. Per germline, CDR1 MNHEY and CDR2 SVGAGI. The CDR3 has 10 amino acids. V shed 6 bases and J shed 4 bases, with 1 base lying between them. The CDR3 reads CASRYNEQFF. The DNA of the CDR3 is TGTGCCAGCAGATACAATGAGCAGTTCTTC.

This clonotype was seen only once. The V and J genes are TRBV9 and TRBJ1-2; no clear D gene. CDR1 is SGDLS, CDR2 YYNGEE, per germline. Trimming shortened V by 0 bases and J by 1 base, and 10 bases separated the two germline ends. CDR3 size: 15 residues. CDR3: CASSVGPPSNYGYTF. CDR3 DNA: TGTGCCAGCAGCGTAGGCCCTCCGAGTAACTATGGCTACACCTTC.

The table lists this clonotype with many counts. The V and J genes are TRBV25-1 and TRBJ1-1; no clear D. Trimming stripped 1 base from V and 6 bases from J, with 9 bases between. The CDR3 totals 13 residues. CDR1 is MGHDK, CDR2 SYGVNS, per germline. The CDR3 is CASSEFLGAEAFF. As DNA, the CDR3 is TGTGCCAGCAGTGAATTTCTCGGGGCTGAAGCTTTCTTT. The complete variable domain, with remaining parts taken from reference TRBV25-1 and TRBJ1-1, reads EADIYQTPRYLVIGTGKKITLECSQTMGHDKMYWYQQDPGMELHLIHYSYGVNSTEKGDLSSESTVSRIRTEHFPLTLESARPSHTSQYLCASSEFLGAEAFFGQGTRLTVV.

The rearrangement links TRBV24-1 to TRBJ2-5; 10 positions match TRBD2. The CDR3 spans 15 residues. The trim removed 5 bases at V and 1 base at J, leaving 3 bases unmatched. CDR1 KGHDR and CDR2 SFDVKD come from the germline V gene. The DNA for the CDR3 is TGTGCCACCAGTGTTAGCGGGGGGCCCCAAGAGACCCAGTACTTC. This codes for CATSVSGGPQETQYF.